Listed below are T cell receptor beta chains from one sample, sequenced in a study of PD-1 blockade in classical Hodgkin lymphoma. Sequencing was performed with immunoSEQ multiplex PCR; in TCRdb, only in-frame clones are kept and a portion is missing. Among 25,000 to 35,000 clones listed, roughly 92% were seen once. The sequenced sample consisted of peripheral blood mononuclear cells (PBMCs). Every receptor here comes from a human donor with classical Hodgkin lymphoma. CDR3s leave out the opening cysteine and the closing phenylalanine or tryptophan.

J gene	V gene	CDR3 protein
TRBJ2-3	TRBV7-8	ASSLVPVATQY
TRBJ1-5	TRBV5-4	ASSAAGSNQPQH
TRBJ1-1	TRBV7-3	ASSLTGVRGGDGTEAF
TRBJ1-5	TRBV6-6	ASSYSTGNQPQH
TRBJ2-3	TRBV7-2	ASSPTLGRTTDTQY
TRBJ2-2	TRBV2	ASSRQGFGELF
TRBJ1-2	TRBV19	ASRDRTVGYT
TRBJ2-1	TRBV4-1	ASSPTGVYEQF
TRBJ1-1	TRBV2	ASGAGTEAF
TRBJ2-2	TRBV7-8	ASSVLAGPTGTGELF
TRBJ1-5	TRBV6-4	ASSEPGTGRWGNQPQH
TRBJ1-3	TRBV13	ASGQGTGNTIY
TRBJ1-2	TRBV19	ASSMRQHYGYT
TRBJ1-5	TRBV10-2	ASSENVGARQPQH
TRBJ1-2	TRBV5-4	ASSRDRVVYGYT
TRBJ2-7	TRBV6-1	ASSEGGTAMEQY